The 31 T cell receptor beta chains below were found in one sample sequenced in a study of CD8 T cells in ankylosing spondylitis. In TCRdb, the 5' RACE reads were re-called with MiXCR into one record per CDR3 protein. The sample has a few hundred thousand distinct CDR3 sequences, more than 9% seen once. Input material: blood, either unsorted or a sorted T cell fraction (not recorded which). All receptors come from a male donor with ankylosing spondylitis or in good health (not recorded which).

This clonotype was recorded many times. V gene TRBV29-1 combines with J gene TRBJ1-2, with D hard to call. The V end was cut by 4 bases, the J end by 6 bases, with 6 bases between. Germline V gives CDR1 SQVTM, CDR2 ANQGSEA. The CDR3 contains 10 residues. The CDR3 spells CSVGSDGYTF. The CDR3 DNA is TGCAGCGTTGGAAGCGATGGCTACACCTTC.

This clonotype was recorded many times. This rearrangement joins TRBV9 to TRBJ2-2; no clear D. The CDR3 is made up of 17 amino acids. Trimming stripped 5 bases from V and 0 bases from J, with 17 bases between. In germline, CDR1 is SGDLS, CDR2 YYNGEE. This CDR3 is CASSSALGLSNTGELFF. As DNA, the CDR3 is TGTGCCAGCAGTTCCGCCCTGGGTCTCTCGAACACCGGGGAGCTGTTTTTT.

The chain carries TRBV19 and TRBJ2-1, with 8 bases fitting TRBD2. The germline V gene encodes CDR1 LNHDA and CDR2 SQIVND (reference sequence). Trimming removed 1 base from V and 5 bases from J; junction bases left unmatched: 10. The CDR3 loop spans 17 amino acids. The CDR3 DNA sequence: TGTGCCAGTAGTATAGGTGTCCCGCGCGGGGGGAACAATGAGCAGTTCTTC. Its translation: CASSIGVPRGGNNEQFF.

This clonotype occurred many times. The chain uses TRBV5-1 and TRBJ2-1; perhaps TRBD1 as D (7 bases). V was shortened by 6 bases and J by 4 bases, with 14 bases between the two germline ends. Germline CDR1 and CDR2: SGHRS and YFSETQ. The CDR3 sequence is 14 residues long. The DNA of the CDR3 is TGCGCCAGCAACTCAGGGGGGATATACAATGAGCAGTTCTTC. Protein: CASNSGGIYNEQFF.

V is TRBV15 and J is TRBJ1-4; D remains unclear. Germline CDR1 reads LNHNV; CDR2 reads YYDKDF (reference sequence). The CDR3 has 15 amino acids. V lost 0 bases to trimming and J lost 7 bases, with 12 bases between them. CDR3 sequence: CATSREGSGVEKLFF. CDR3 bases: TGTGCCACCAGCAGAGAGGGAAGTGGGGTTGAAAAACTGTTTTTT.

The rearrangement uses TRBV12-3 or TRBV12-4 and TRBJ1-4; 8 bases agree with TRBD1. V lost 2 bases to trimming and J lost 7 bases; unmatched junction nucleotides: 6. The length of the CDR3 is 15 residues. CDR3 DNA sequence: TGTGCCAGCAGTTTACCGCAGGGGGCGGGTGAAAAACTGTTTTTT. Protein: CASSLPQGAGEKLFF.

Ten or more counts support this clonotype. This rearrangement joins TRBV3-1 to TRBJ2-1, with D possibly TRBD2 on 6 matching bases. Trimming pared 7 bases from V and 3 bases from J, leaving 13 bases between. The CDR3 consists of 14 residues. From germline, CDR1 is LGHDT and CDR2 YNNKEL (reference sequence). The CDR3 coding sequence is TGTGCCAGCACTCAACTGGGACTCTACAATGAGCAGTTCTTC. This gives the protein CASTQLGLYNEQFF.

This clonotype was detected a few times. The gene calls are TRBV20-1 and TRBJ2-7; TRBD2 matches 7 bases. The CDR3 covers 15 residues. V was pared by 0 bases and J by 4 bases, with 9 bases of the junction left unmatched. Germline V CDR1 and CDR2: DFQATT, SNEGSKA (reference sequence). As DNA, the CDR3 is TGCAGTGCTAGAGATATCCTAGCGGTTCCATACGAGCAGTACTTC. It translates to CSARDILAVPYEQYF.

In this sample, this clonotype turned up a few times. V usage is TRBV27 and J usage is TRBJ1-4; D ambiguous. V shed 6 bases and J shed 0 bases, with 14 bases lying between them. There are 16 residues in the CDR3. The germline CDR1 and CDR2 sequences are MNHEY and SMNVEV (reference sequence). Here the CDR3 reads CASRELNPATNEKLFF. CDR3 nucleotide sequence: TGTGCCAGCAGGGAGTTAAATCCTGCAACTAATGAAAAACTGTTTTTT.

This clonotype showed up many times. The rearrangement uses TRBV5-1 and TRBJ2-7; D remains unclear. This CDR3 spans 12 amino acids. From germline, CDR1 is SGHRS and CDR2 YFSETQ. Trimming removed 4 bases at V and 2 bases at J, with 7 bases between. The CDR3 nucleotides are TGCGCCAGCAGCGCGACGACCTACGAGCAGTACTTC. This translates into CASSATTYEQYF.

The genes are TRBV2 and TRBJ2-7; no definite D call. Trimming shortened V by 0 bases and J by 2 bases, and 8 bases separated the two germline ends. Germline lookup yields CDR1 SNHLY and CDR2 FYNNEI. CDR3 length equals 14 residues. The CDR3 region is CASSEAVMAYEQYF. The CDR3 bases are TGTGCCAGCAGTGAAGCGGTTATGGCCTACGAGCAGTACTTC. The full variable domain, its missing parts supplied by reference TRBV2 and TRBJ2-7, is EPEVTQTPSHQVTQMGQEVILRCVPISNHLYFYWYRQILGQKVEFLVSFYNNEISEKSEIFDDQFSVERPDGSNFTLKIRSTKLEDSAMYFCASSEAVMAYEQYFGPGTRLTVT.

This clonotype was seen many times. A read error may produce the germline difference seen at one junction end. V gene TRBV7-9 combines with J gene TRBJ1-6; tentative D call: TRBD1 (6 bases). Germline assignment: CDR1 SEHNR and CDR2 FQNEAQ (reference sequence). The CDR3 has 12 residues. The CDR3 DNA reads as TGTGCCAGCAGCTTAGAGGGGGGCGTGGTTTACTTT. Amino acid sequence: CASSLEGGVVYF.

With respect to this clonotype: This may arise from a read error, as a much more abundant clone is one base away. The V gene is TRBV20-1, the J gene TRBJ2-2; no reliable D call. This CDR3 has 13 amino acids. Germline V CDR1 and CDR2: DFQATT, SNEGSKA (reference sequence). The CDR3 DNA reads TGCTGTGCTCGGTCGGGCAGCACCGGGGAGCTGTTTTTT. Amino acids: CCARSGSTGELFF.

At least ten counts were recorded for this clonotype. The rearrangement uses TRBV7-9 and TRBJ1-4; D is undetermined. Germline CDR1 reads SEHNR; CDR2 reads FQNEAQ (reference sequence). The CDR3 covers 13 residues. Trimming removed 2 bases at V and 5 bases at J, with 6 bases between. The DNA for the CDR3 is TGTGCCAGCAGCTTATCAGAAAATGAAAAACTGTTTTTT. This gives the protein CASSLSENEKLFF. The full variable domain, completed using reference TRBV7-9 and TRBJ1-4, is DTGVSQNPRHKITKRGQNVTFRCDPISEHNRLYWYRQTLGQGPEFLTYFQNEAQLEKSRLLSDRFSAERPKGSFSTLEIQRTEQGDSAMYLCASSLSENEKLFFGSGTQLSVL.

This clonotype came up many times. The CDR3 region is CSARDLGVRGFYGYTF. The CDR3 DNA is TGCAGTGCTAGAGATCTCGGGGTCAGGGGCTTCTATGGCTACACCTTC. The rearrangement joins TRBV20-1 to TRBJ1-2, with D maybe TRBD1 (6 bases). V was trimmed by 0 bases and J by 4 bases, leaving 18 bases between them. The CDR3 is 16 residues long. Germline loops: CDR1 DFQATT, CDR2 SNEGSKA (reference sequence).

At least ten counts were recorded for this clonotype. This sequence joins TRBV5-1 and TRBJ2-1, with D unclear. V lost 0 bases and J 0 bases, leaving 19 bases between the germline ends. This CDR3 comprises 19 residues. Germline CDR1 reads SGHRS; CDR2 reads YFSETQ. This CDR3 reads CASSLEGWSLFSSYNEQFF. CDR3 bases: TGCGCCAGCAGCTTGGAGGGATGGTCCTTGTTTAGCTCCTACAATGAGCAGTTCTTC.

This clonotype was observed at least ten times. The rearrangement joins TRBV6-5 to TRBJ1-5; possible D gene TRBD1, 6 bases. Germline V gene sequence: CDR1 MNHEY, CDR2 SVGAGI. V gave up 0 bases and J gave up 7 bases, with 13 bases separating them. This CDR3 spans 15 amino acids. The chain's CDR3 is CASSYSEGGRQPQHF. CDR3 bases: TGTGCCAGCAGTTACTCGGAGGGGGGACGACAGCCCCAGCATTTT.

The V and J genes are TRBV5-1 and TRBJ2-5; TRBD2 agrees at 8 bases. Germline assignment: CDR1 SGHRS and CDR2 YFSETQ. The CDR3 is 17 residues long. V trimming: 2 bases; J trimming: 4 bases; junction bases outside the gene matches: 13. The CDR3 sequence: CASSFGAAVSGGETQYF. The CDR3 DNA sequence: TGCGCCAGCAGCTTTGGGGCCGCCGTCAGCGGGGGAGAGACCCAGTACTTC.

This clonotype was found many times. The chain combines TRBV7-2 with TRBJ2-3; D gene unclear. With 5 bases removed from V and 4 bases from J, the gap between germline ends came to 10 bases. Germline V lookup: CDR1 SGHTA, CDR2 FQGNSA. The CDR3 totals 13 residues. CDR3 amino acids: CASSIRRSDTQYF. The CDR3 DNA is TGTGCCAGCAGCATCCGACGGTCAGATACGCAGTATTTT.

This clonotype was seen only a few times. V usage is TRBV28 and J usage is TRBJ2-3, with 7 nucleotides matching TRBD1. Losses at the gene ends were 7 bases for V and 5 bases for J; bases not matched to a gene: 9. Germline CDR1 MDHEN, CDR2 SYDVKM. The CDR3 sequence is 14 residues long. The CDR3 DNA sequence: TGTGCCAGCATTAGACAGGGCGGTGGAGATACGCAGTATTTT. Encoded protein: CASIRQGGGDTQYF.

In the case of this clonotype: A much more abundant neighbour one base away suggests this may be a read error. The rearrangement uses TRBV20-1 and TRBJ1-2; D is uncertain. This CDR3 has 13 amino acids. The germline V gene has CDR1 DFQATT and CDR2 SNEGSKA (reference sequence). DNA of the CDR3: TGCAGTGCTAGAGAACCGGGTCAAGGAGGCTACATCTTC. The encoded protein is CSAREPGQGGYIF.

At least ten counts were recorded for this clonotype. Written as DNA, the CDR3 is TGCGCCAGCAGCCCGGGATGGTTGGGCGGTGGTAGTATGGAGCAGTACTTC. This gives the protein CASSPGWLGGGSMEQYF. The chain uses TRBV5-1 and TRBJ2-7; a possible D gene is TRBD2 (5 bases). This CDR3 contains 17 residues. V lost 4 bases and J 7 bases, leaving 27 bases between the germline ends. Looked up from germline, CDR1 is SGHRS and CDR2 is YFSETQ.

The V gene is TRBV7-8, the J gene TRBJ1-2, with 9 bases that match TRBD1. J was trimmed by 2 bases and V by 9 bases; bases with no gene match: 13. CDR1 SGHVS and CDR2 FQNEAQ come from the germline V gene. This CDR3 has 16 residues. The CDR3 region has the DNA TGTGCCAGTGATGCACCAAGGGACAGGGACAACTATGGCTACACCTTC. Its protein product is CASDAPRDRDNYGYTF.

Ten or more counts support this clonotype. The V gene is TRBV18, the J gene TRBJ1-2; D is unclear. The CDR3 runs 14 residues. Germline-derived CDR1 and CDR2 are KGHSH and LQKENI. V lost 5 bases and J 2 bases, leaving 12 bases between the germline ends. The CDR3 loop is CASSIQLENYGYTF. As DNA, the CDR3 is TGTGCCAGCTCAATACAGTTAGAAAACTATGGCTACACCTTC.

This clonotype occurred many times. The chain joins TRBV3-1 to TRBJ2-1, with a weak D call TRBD2 (5 bases). The V end was cut by 5 bases, the J end by 0 bases, with 11 bases between. The CDR3 has 15 residues. Germline CDR1 LGHDT, CDR2 YNNKEL (reference sequence). CDR3 sequence (DNA): TGTGCCAGCAGCGAAATAGCGAGCTCCTACAATGAGCAGTTCTTC. Its protein product is CASSEIASSYNEQFF.

The rearrangement uses TRBV7-6 and TRBJ2-2, with TRBD1 matching 8 bases. The trim removed 5 bases at V and 4 bases at J, leaving 9 bases unmatched. This CDR3 comprises 16 residues. Germline V CDR1 and CDR2: SGHVS, FNYEAQ. In nucleotides, the CDR3 is TGTGCCAGCAGCCAGCACGACAGGGGCATCACCGGGGAGCTGTTTTTT. It specifies CASSQHDRGITGELFF.

The gene calls are TRBV7-9 and TRBJ1-6; D gene ambiguous. This CDR3 has 16 residues. CDR1 is SEHNR, CDR2 FQNEAQ, per germline (reference sequence). V was trimmed by 1 base and J by 5 bases, leaving 12 bases between them. The CDR3 loop is CASSLVRGPDNSPLHF. The DNA for the CDR3 is TGTGCCAGCAGCTTAGTCCGGGGTCCCGATAATTCACCCCTCCACTTT.

This sequence joins TRBV21-1 and TRBJ2-7. TRBV21-1 is listed as a pseudogene. The CDR3 contains 14 residues. In DNA, the CDR3 is TGTGCCAGCAGCAATAGCGGAAGGACCTACGAGCAGTACTTC. Translating gives CASSNSGRTYEQYF.

There are many counts of this clonotype. The chain recombines TRBV28 with TRBJ1-1, with D uncertain. V dropped 2 bases and J dropped 11 bases, with 9 bases sitting between them. There are 11 residues in the CDR3. The germline CDR1 and CDR2 sequences are MDHEN and SYDVKM. CDR3 sequence: CASSLDRWAFF. DNA for the CDR3: TGTGCCAGCAGTTTAGACCGTTGGGCTTTCTTT. The entire variable domain, with the rest obtained from reference TRBV28 and TRBJ1-1, is as follows: DVKVTQSSRYLVKRTGEKVFLECVQDMDHENMFWYRQDPGLGLRLIYFSYDVKMKEKGDIPEGYSVSREKKERFSLILESASTNQTSMYLCASSLDRWAFFGQGTRLTVV.

This clonotype was counted at least ten times. The chain carries TRBV5-1 and TRBJ2-7; TRBD2 is a possible D gene (6 bases). Trimming removed 0 bases at V and 2 bases at J, with 12 bases between. This CDR3 region has 15 residues. Germline V CDR1 and CDR2: SGHRS, YFSETQ. The CDR3 region has the DNA TGCGCCAGCAGCTTGGAACTAGCAAAAGCCTACGAGCAGTACTTC. This sequence encodes CASSLELAKAYEQYF.

There are a few counts of this clonotype. The rearrangement joins TRBV25-1 to TRBJ2-7; TRBD1 matches 7 bases. CDR1 MGHDK and CDR2 SYGVNS come from the germline V gene. V lost 5 bases, J lost 3 bases, and 7 bases stayed unmatched. The CDR3 extends over 14 amino acids. The CDR3 reads CASSSPQGYYEQYF. Written as DNA, the CDR3 is TGTGCCAGCAGTTCTCCACAGGGGTACTACGAGCAGTACTTC.